These 7 T cell receptor beta chains were all obtained from the same sample, sequenced in a study of CD8 T cells in Susac syndrome (dated by TCRdb to the late 2010s). Libraries were built with the immunoSEQ multiplex PCR assay. RNA was extracted using the RNeasy kit, and about 0.5 to 1 ug of the RNA was reverse transcribed with random hexamers. Clones were called with MiXCR by TCRdb after fastp trimmed the public reads at Q25, and only in-frame beta chains were retained. CDR3 protein duplicates are merged, each entry listing the most common genes and DNA. The sample table lists some 100,000 distinct CDR3 sequences, 92% of them with a count of one. The ten largest account for roughly 0.12% of the sample. The source material was CD8+ T cells from PBMCs. The receptor set was obtained from a human donor in good health.

This clonotype was recorded only once. The rearrangement links TRBV20-1 to TRBJ2-1; 11 bases match TRBD2. This CDR3 region has 17 residues. Trimming took 3 bases from V and 7 from J; bases not matched to a gene: 14. Germline-derived CDR1 and CDR2 are DFQATT and SNEGSKA (reference sequence). The DNA for the CDR3 is TGCAGTGCTAGTAAGACGACTAGCGGGGTTGGGGTAAATGAGCAGTTCTTC. Its protein product is CSASKTTSGVGVNEQFF.

CDR3 DNA: TGCAGCGTCCGAAGTCCGCGCTTGAACACTGAAGCTTTCTTT. Translation: CSVRSPRLNTEAFF. The gene calls are TRBV29-1 and TRBJ1-1, with D uncertain. CDR3 length: 14 amino acids. Per the germline V gene, CDR1 is SQVTM and CDR2 is ANQGSEA. V was pared by 6 bases and J by 0 bases, with 14 bases between.

CDR3 in amino acids: CASSLTQGEYF. The CDR3 nucleotides are TGTGCCAGCAGCTTGACGCAGGGCGAGTATTTT. The gene calls are TRBV7-9 and TRBJ2-3, with D possibly being TRBD1 (5 bases). With 3 bases removed from V and 13 bases from J, the gap between germline ends came to 11 bases. This CDR3 comprises 11 residues. The germline V gene has CDR1 SEHNR and CDR2 FQNEAQ (reference sequence).

The chain is built from TRBV7-8 and TRBJ2-5; D remains unclear. This CDR3 has 16 amino acids. CDR1 and CDR2 (germline): SGHVS, FQNEAQ. V was shortened by 2 bases and J by 2 bases, with 15 bases between the two germline ends. CDR3 loop: CASSLRANQIQETQYF. CDR3 bases: TGTGCCAGCAGCTTAAGGGCCAACCAGATTCAAGAGACCCAGTACTTC. Combining the CDR3 with reference TRBV7-8 and TRBJ2-5 gives the whole variable domain GAGVSQSPRYKVAKRGQDVALRCDPISGHVSLFWYQQALGQGPEFLTYFQNEAQLDKSGLPSDRFFAERPEGSVSTLKIQRTQQEDSAVYLCASSLRANQIQETQYFGPGTRLLVL.

This chain connects TRBV7-9 to TRBJ2-3; 7 nucleotides align to TRBD2. The CDR3 is made up of 17 amino acids. Germline V gene data show CDR1 as SEHNR and CDR2 as FQNEAQ (reference sequence). V trimming: 5 bases; J trimming: 1 base; junction bases outside the gene matches: 12. The CDR3 DNA reads as TGTGCCAGCAGCCGAGCGATCGGCGGGAGTGGCACAGATACGCAGTATTTT. Translating gives CASSRAIGGSGTDTQYF.

The chain has TRBV20-1 and TRBJ2-3, with 7 nucleotides matching TRBD2. In germline, CDR1 is DFQATT, CDR2 SNEGSKA (reference sequence). The CDR3 has 16 residues. V dropped 4 bases and J dropped 1; count of bases not matched to a gene: 11. The CDR3 DNA reads TGCAGTGCTACCTCCGATAGCGGGCGCCGCACAGATACGCAGTATTTT. This encodes CSATSDSGRRTDTQYF.

The gene calls are TRBV30 and TRBJ2-2; 7 bases map to TRBD1. Germline lookup yields CDR1 GTSNPN and CDR2 SVGIG (reference sequence). V was clipped by 2 bases and J by 6 bases; unmatched bases: 0. The CDR3 consists of 12 residues. The chain's CDR3 is CAWSRGPGELFF. CDR3 nucleotides: TGTGCCTGGAGTAGGGGGCCCGGGGAGCTGTTTTTT.